The 4 T cell receptor beta chains reported below all come from one sample, sequenced in a study of blood T cell repertoires in COVID-19 (TCRdb year 2020). Library creation used the immunoSEQ multiplex PCR assay. This is the immuneACCESS table as TCRdb keeps it, with only in-frame sequences that have V and J called. A part of the clones is gone; compared with another copy, unresolved V genes explain less than half, and the rest is unexplained. The sample yields just over 150,000 clones; 80% to 95% were counted once. The ten largest make up 3.5% to 5% of the sample. Sequencing was carried out using peripheral blood. Every receptor here comes from a woman in her fifties or sixties with acute or convalescent COVID-19.

The chain links TRBV4-3 to TRBJ1-4, with TRBD1 matching over 8 bases. Germline CDR1 reads LGHNA; CDR2 reads YSLEER. The V and J ends lost 1 base and 7 bases, in that order; junction bases with no gene match: 8. The CDR3 totals 16 residues. DNA for the CDR3: TGCGCCAGCAGCCAAGGTTGGACAGGGAGGAGTGAAAAACTGTTTTTT. This encodes CASSQGWTGRSEKLFF.

The rearrangement uses TRBV11-2 and TRBJ1-2; 7 nucleotides line up with TRBD1. The junction had 24 bases not matched to a gene; V was cut back by 7 bases and J by 4 bases. The CDR3 runs 19 residues. CDR1 is SGHAT and CDR2 is FQNNGV in the germline V gene. This CDR3 is CASTPRLGGPSRTFYGYTF. The CDR3 DNA reads TGTGCCAGCACCCCCCGGCTAGGGGGCCCCTCCCGAACCTTCTATGGCTACACCTTC. Drawing the rest from reference TRBV11-2 and TRBJ1-2, the complete variable domain is EAGVAQSPRYKIIEKRQSVAFWCNPISGHATLYWYQQILGQGPKLLIQFQNNGVVDDSQLPKDRFSAERLKGVDSTLKIQPAKLEDSAVYLCASTPRLGGPSRTFYGYTFGSGTRLTVV.

The rearrangement joins TRBV24-1 to TRBJ2-1, with 12 nucleotides matching TRBD1. V shed 3 bases, J shed 7 bases, and the junction held 3 bases outside the gene matches. The CDR3 extends over 15 amino acids. Per the germline V gene, CDR1 is KGHDR and CDR2 is SFDVKD. The CDR3 coding sequence is TGTGCCACCAGTGATGGGGGACAGGGGGCGAATGAGCAGTTCTTC. This sequence encodes CATSDGGQGANEQFF.

V gene TRBV6-2 or TRBV6-3 combines with J gene TRBJ2-7; 14 bases line up with TRBD2. The CDR3 has 16 amino acids. V shed 5 bases and J 3 bases; nucleotides not matched to a gene: 6. CDR1 and CDR2 (germline): MNHEY, SVGEGT. CDR3 sequence reads: CASSKGLAGVVYEQYF. The DNA of the CDR3 is TGTGCCAGCAGTAAGGGACTAGCGGGAGTGGTCTACGAGCAGTACTTC.